This TCR beta chain originates from a study of blood T cell repertoires in COVID-19. Looking at the study overall: Both acute and convalescent COVID-19 samples were obtained from the United States, Italy and Spain. Sample material is recorded as cDNA or gDNA derived from T cells, B-cell-depleted T cells, or PBMCs.

This CDR3 is built from 14 residues. The V gene lost 1 base and the J gene lost 9 bases, with 14 bases spanning the gap. Germline V gene sequence: CDR1 SGHRS, CDR2 YFSETQ. In the source study's methods: Amplification with reference gene primers provided the estimates of nucleated cell counts. TCRdb keeps only in-frame clones here, not all; method: immunoSEQ multiplex PCR. V and J calls plus clone size are reproduced from that table; the DNA served to infer D and trimming. The sample shows more than 250,000 clones, about nine tenths of them seen only once. Participant-reported clinical history was the basis for cohort assignment.

The specimen was PBMCs or T cells enriched from blood (not recorded which). The TCR was taken from a woman aged 18-29 years who had recovered from COVID-19. This chain connects TRBV5-1 to TRBJ2-4, with D tentatively TRBD1 (5 bases). The chain's CDR3 is CASSLFQGLVIQYF. The CDR3 bases are TGCGCCAGCAGCTTGTTTCAGGGCTTGGTCATTCAGTACTTC.